The 25 T cell receptor beta chains below come from one sample, sequenced in a study of cytomegalovirus exposure and HLA in healthy donors. The PCR was carried out with 60 Vbeta primers and 13 Jbeta primers. TCRdb's copy holds only in-frame clones and misses some; the assay was immunoSEQ multiplex PCR. The sample yields 200,000 to 250,000 clones, roughly 91% seen once. The sequencing input was PBMCs. These receptors originate from a woman aged 18-29 years in good health and CMV-seronegative.

V is TRBV11-3 and J is TRBJ2-5, with 8 bases identical to TRBD2. The CDR3 is 15 residues long. V was clipped by 5 bases and J by 4 bases; unmatched bases: 9. The germline gives CDR1 SGHNT, CDR2 YENEEA. Here the CDR3 reads CASSGSGGRGETQYF. The CDR3 DNA is TGTGCCAGCAGCGGGAGCGGGGGAAGGGGAGAGACCCAGTACTTC.

The chain recombines TRBV9 with TRBJ2-3, with 11 bases that match TRBD2. CDR3 length: 17 residues. The germline CDR1 and CDR2 sequences are SGDLS and YYNGEE. Trimming at V came to 3 bases and at J to 1 base, leaving 7 bases not matched to a gene. The CDR3 region has the DNA TGTGCCAGCAGCGCTGTACTGACTAGCGGGGGCACAGATACGCAGTATTTT. As protein: CASSAVLTSGGTDTQYF.

Written as DNA, the CDR3 is TGTGCCAGCAGGGCTACTAGCGGGGGAAGCTCCTACGAGCAGTACTTC. It codes for CASRATSGGSSYEQYF. V usage is TRBV2 and J usage is TRBJ2-7; TRBD2 matches 11 bases. The CDR3 runs 16 residues. Trimming cost V 6 bases and J 0 bases; bases outside gene matches: 7. Germline-derived CDR1 and CDR2 are SNHLY and FYNNEI.

There are a few counts of this clone. The chain recombines TRBV5-4 with TRBJ2-7, with D maybe TRBD1 (7 bases). Germline V gives CDR1 SGHNT, CDR2 YYREEE (reference sequence). This CDR3 has 15 amino acids. The V and J ends lost 4 bases and 7 bases respectively, with 21 bases between them. The CDR3 is CASSGGTESFVEQYF. The CDR3 DNA sequence: TGTGCCAGCAGCGGAGGGACAGAAAGTTTCGTAGAGCAGTACTTC.

The J gene is TRBJ2-3, the V gene TRBV7-7; no definite D call. CDR1 and CDR2 from the germline V gene are SSHAT and FNYEAQ (reference sequence). V gave up 2 bases and J gave up 4 bases, with 7 bases separating them. The CDR3 is 13 amino acids. The CDR3 DNA reads as TGTGCCAGCAGCTTACGCAGGTCAGATACGCAGTATTTT. Encoded protein: CASSLRRSDTQYF.

The chain couples TRBV6-5 to TRBJ2-1; D is unclear. Looked up from germline, CDR1 is MNHEY and CDR2 is SVGAGI. The CDR3 consists of 16 residues. V was shortened by 2 bases and J by 3 bases, with 14 bases between the two germline ends. Here the CDR3 DNA reads TGTGCCAGCAGTTACGATGAGAGGTTGGTCTACAATGAGCAGTTCTTC. It translates to CASSYDERLVYNEQFF.

The chain has TRBV13 and TRBJ1-6, with TRBD1 as a possible D gene (6 bases). The V and J ends lost 6 bases and 11 bases respectively, with 17 bases between them. This CDR3 comprises 14 residues. Germline V gives CDR1 PRHDT, CDR2 FYEKMQ (reference sequence). The CDR3 loop reads CASRSTKTGAPLHF. CDR3 nucleotide sequence: TGTGCCAGCAGATCAACTAAGACAGGCGCACCCCTCCACTTT.

The chain has TRBV4-1 and TRBJ2-3; tentatively, D is TRBD1 (6 bases). The CDR3 totals 18 residues. V was clipped by 2 bases and J by 4 bases, with 22 bases between them. From germline, CDR1 is MGHRA and CDR2 YSYEKL. The DNA for the CDR3 is TGCGCCAGCAGCCAATCCACTTTCACAGGGTGGGAGCCAGATACGCAGTATTTT. It translates to CASSQSTFTGWEPDTQYF.

The CDR3 bases are TGTGCCAGCAGCTTTTTTGAGAGTTACGAAAAACTGTTTTTT. Translated, it gives CASSFFESYEKLFF. This chain connects TRBV5-6 to TRBJ1-4; D unresolved. Germline V gene lookup returns CDR1 SGHDT and CDR2 YYEEEE. The CDR3 has 14 residues. The V end lost 2 bases, the J end lost 8 bases, and 13 bases lay between the germline ends.

This clone was observed once. This chain connects TRBV6-6 to TRBJ1-2; tentative D call: TRBD1 (6 bases). V shed 0 bases and J shed 4 bases, with 12 bases lying between them. CDR1 and CDR2 (germline): MNHNY, SVGAGI (reference sequence). The CDR3 loop spans 15 amino acids. The CDR3 reads CASSYSGTSSYGYTF. The CDR3 DNA is TGTGCCAGCAGTTACTCTGGGACATCTTCCTATGGCTACACCTTC.

CDR3 coding DNA: TGTGCCAGCATGAGTAACACCGGGGAGCTGTTTTTT. Translation gives CASMSNTGELFF. The chain links TRBV6-4 to TRBJ2-2; the D is unclear. CDR1 MRHNA and CDR2 SNTAGT come from the germline V gene. The CDR3 totals 12 residues. Trimming stripped 7 bases from V and 2 bases from J, with 5 bases between.

This chain links TRBV5-4 with TRBJ2-6, with D possibly TRBD1 on 6 matching bases. CDR1 and CDR2 (germline): SGHNT, YYREEE (reference sequence). The CDR3 sequence is 17 residues long. V dropped 6 bases and J dropped 0 bases, with 16 bases sitting between them. CDR3 region: CASNRAQGNSGANVLTF. The CDR3 DNA sequence: TGTGCCAGCAACCGGGCACAGGGAAACTCTGGGGCCAACGTCCTGACTTTC.

The rearrangement joins TRBV15 to TRBJ1-1, with TRBD1 identical over 8 bases. Germline CDR1 reads LNHNV; CDR2 reads YYDKDF (reference sequence). After removal of 6 bases from V and 4 bases from J, the junction contained 1 base not matched to a gene. The CDR3 spans 12 residues. CDR3 protein: CATSTGGTEAFF. The CDR3 DNA follows: TGTGCCACCAGTACAGGGGGCACTGAAGCTTTCTTT. The entire variable domain, with the rest obtained from reference TRBV15 and TRBJ1-1, is as follows: DAMVIQNPRYQVTQFGKPVTLSCSQTLNHNVMYWYQQKSSQAPKLLFHYYDKDFNNEADTPDNFQSRRPNTSFCFLDIRSPGLGDTAMYLCATSTGGTEAFFGQGTRLTVV.

The chain recombines TRBV10-2 with TRBJ1-2; a weak D match, TRBD1 (5 bases). The CDR3 spans 11 residues. The V end lost 6 bases, the J end lost 3 bases, and 5 bases lay between the germline ends. CDR1 is WSHSY and CDR2 is SAAADI in the germline V gene. CDR3 loop: CASRTDYGYTF. For the CDR3, the DNA is TGCGCCAGCAGGACAGACTATGGCTACACCTTC.

The gene calls are TRBV1 and TRBJ2-5; TRBD2 is taken as the D call from the table, unchecked against the DNA. The end of the DNA is better explained by TRBJ2-7, so the J call may be wrong. TRBV1 is described as a pseudogene. There are 13 residues in the CDR3. The CDR3 nucleotides are TGCACCAGTTGGCGGGAGGCGTCCTACGAGCAGTACTTC. Translation gives CTSWREASYEQYF.

This clone turned up a few times. The chain recombines TRBV6-1 with TRBJ1-3; D is uncertain. Trimming left V 4 bases short and J 3 bases short, with 16 bases between. Germline CDR1 reads MNHNS; CDR2 reads SASEGT. The CDR3 covers 16 residues. CDR3: CASSVRPGVVGNTIYF. DNA for the CDR3: TGTGCCAGCAGTGTTAGGCCGGGTGTGGTTGGAAACACCATATATTTT.

Here the CDR3 DNA reads TGTGCCAGCAGCGTCCCAGCGGGTGAGACCCAGTACTTC. This codes for CASSVPAGETQYF. This rearrangement joins TRBV9 to TRBJ2-5; tentatively, D is TRBD2 (6 bases). This CDR3 is built from 13 residues. The V end was cut by 2 bases, the J end by 5 bases, with 10 bases between. CDR1 SGDLS and CDR2 YYNGEE come from the germline V gene.

This clone was counted a single time. The J gene is TRBJ1-5, the V gene TRBV19, with D maybe TRBD1 (5 bases). Germline V CDR1 and CDR2: LNHDA, SQIVND (reference sequence). The CDR3 extends over 16 amino acids. V was pared by 5 bases and J by 1 base, with 15 bases between. CDR3 protein: CASSPRTQISNQPQHF. DNA of the CDR3: TGTGCCAGTAGTCCCCGGACACAGATCAGCAATCAGCCCCAGCATTTT.

The chain recombines TRBV9 with TRBJ2-7; the match to TRBD2 covers 13 bases. Germline lookup yields CDR1 SGDLS and CDR2 YYNGEE. Trimming took 0 bases from V and 1 from J; bases not matched to a gene: 10. The CDR3 consists of 19 residues. CDR3 residues: CASSVATWTSGGRSYEQYF. The CDR3 nucleotides read TGTGCCAGCAGCGTAGCTACCTGGACTAGCGGGGGTAGATCCTACGAGCAGTACTTC.

This chain connects TRBV7-2 to TRBJ1-6; possible D gene TRBD1, 5 bases. Germline V lookup: CDR1 SGHTA, CDR2 FQGNSA. Trimming removed 2 bases from V and 8 bases from J, with 13 bases in between. CDR3 size: 15 residues. CDR3 DNA: TGTGCCAGCAGCTTAAGGGTAAAACAGGATTCACCCCTCCACTTT. Translation gives CASSLRVKQDSPLHF.

This chain uses TRBV11-3 with TRBJ1-1; D uncertain. The V end lost 0 bases, the J end lost 0 bases, and 8 bases lay between the germline ends. The CDR3 is made up of 15 amino acids. CDR1 SGHNT and CDR2 YENEEA come from the germline V gene. CDR3 loop: CASSLDLALNTEAFF. The CDR3 DNA sequence: TGTGCCAGCAGCTTAGATCTGGCCCTGAACACTGAAGCTTTCTTT. Together with reference TRBV11-3 and TRBJ1-1, the CDR3 gives the full variable domain: EAGVVQSPRYKIIEKKQPVAFWCNPISGHNTLYWYLQNLGQGPELLIRYENEEAVDDSQLPKDRFSAERLKGVDSTLKIQPAELGDSAVYLCASSLDLALNTEAFFGQGTRLTVV.

This rearrangement joins TRBV27 to TRBJ1-2, with 8 bases matching TRBD1. CDR1 MNHEY and CDR2 SMNVEV come from the germline V gene (reference sequence). V shed 6 bases and J 1 base; nucleotides not matched to a gene: 4. CDR3 length: 14 residues. CDR3 coding DNA: TGTGCCAGCAGGAAGACAGGGGATAACTATGGCTACACCTTC. It translates to CASRKTGDNYGYTF.

V is TRBV5-4 and J is TRBJ1-2; 11 bases map to TRBD1. Germline assignment: CDR1 SGHNT and CDR2 YYREEE (reference sequence). The trim removed 2 bases at V and 7 bases at J, leaving 4 bases unmatched. This CDR3 has 14 amino acids. Here the CDR3 reads CASSFPGTGGGYTF. CDR3 sequence (DNA): TGTGCCAGCAGCTTTCCGGGGACAGGGGGTGGCTACACCTTC.

The V and J genes are TRBV15 and TRBJ2-7; possibly TRBD2 for D (6 bases). Germline V lookup: CDR1 LNHNV, CDR2 YYDKDF (reference sequence). This CDR3 is built from 15 residues. Trimming cost V 0 bases and J 0 bases, with 9 bases left between them. As DNA, the CDR3 is TGTGCCACCAGCAGAGATCCGGGGGTCTCCTACGAGCAGTACTTC. Residues: CATSRDPGVSYEQYF.

This sequence joins TRBV5-4 and TRBJ2-5, with D maybe TRBD2 (6 bases). V gave up 3 bases and J gave up 1 base, with 13 bases separating them. This CDR3 contains 15 residues. The V gene's germline CDR1 is SGHNT and CDR2 YYREEE (reference sequence). The CDR3 loop is CASSYRDGGQETQYF. DNA for the CDR3: TGTGCCAGCAGCTACCGGGACGGGGGCCAAGAGACCCAGTACTTC.